Below are 26 T cell receptor beta chains sequenced from a single sample in a study of cytomegalovirus exposure and HLA in healthy donors. With 60 Vbeta and 13 Jbeta primers, the PCR was carried out. TCRdb's table, derived via immunoSEQ multiplex PCR, lists solely in-frame clones and lacks some. The sample holds some 110,000 clones, about 70% seen once. Material: PBMCs. These receptor sequences come from a young man in good health and CMV-seropositive.

In this sample, this clone turned up once. The chain recombines TRBV23-1 with TRBJ2-7; D is unresolved. TRBV23-1 is reported as an ORF; its role is uncertain. V lost 4 bases, J lost 5 bases, and 6 bases lay in between. CDR3 size: 11 residues. The CDR3 here is CASSLADEQYF. DNA for the CDR3: TGCGCCAGCAGTCTAGCAGACGAGCAGTACTTC.

This clone was counted only a few times. The CDR3 is CASSRRRTDTQYF. CDR3 bases: TGTGCCAGCAGCAGGCGGCGCACAGATACGCAGTATTTT. The chain carries TRBV4-2 and TRBJ2-3; no definite D call. Germline CDR1 LGHNA, CDR2 YNFKEQ. The CDR3 totals 13 residues. Trimming took off 5 bases at V and 1 base at J, with 7 bases between the two ends.

This clone was counted once. V and J are TRBV6-1 and TRBJ1-6; possibly TRBD1 for D (6 bases). Germline-derived CDR1 and CDR2 are MNHNS and SASEGT. The ends were cut back, 7 bases at V and 7 bases at J, with 14 bases in the middle. The CDR3 runs to 14 residues. The CDR3 bases are TGTGCCAGCACCTTCACAGGGACGAATTCACCCCTCCACTTT. Its protein is CASTFTGTNSPLHF.

The rearrangement links TRBV5-5 to TRBJ2-2, with TRBD2 identical over 8 bases. CDR3 length: 17 amino acids. The junction had 5 bases not matched to a gene; V was cut back by 0 bases and J by 1 base. Germline assignment: CDR1 SGHKS and CDR2 YYEKEE (reference sequence). The CDR3 DNA follows: TGTGCCAGCAGCTTGGTATGGCTAGCGGGGAACACCGGGGAGCTGTTTTTT. It specifies CASSLVWLAGNTGELFF.

The rearrangement uses TRBV6-1 and TRBJ1-2; weak D call: TRBD1 (5 bases). The CDR3 has 15 residues. Germline V gene sequence: CDR1 MNHNS, CDR2 SASEGT. Trimming took 1 base from V and 3 from J, leaving 12 bases between them. CDR3 in DNA: TGTGCCAGCAGTGAAGAAGCGGGGCGTTACTATGGCTACACCTTC. Translating it yields CASSEEAGRYYGYTF.

The V gene is TRBV10-2, the J gene TRBJ2-1; 8 positions agree with TRBD2. V dropped 6 bases and J dropped 5; count of bases not matched to a gene: 9. Germline V lookup: CDR1 WSHSY, CDR2 SAAADI. CDR3 length: 15 amino acids. The CDR3 loop reads CASRDPSGSNNEQFF. CDR3 DNA sequence: TGCGCCAGCAGGGATCCTAGCGGGTCTAACAATGAGCAGTTCTTC.

V is TRBV28 and J is TRBJ2-2; TRBD1 agrees at 7 bases. Trimming took 3 bases from V and 2 from J; bases not matched to a gene: 6. The CDR3 is 16 amino acids. The V gene's germline CDR1 is MDHEN and CDR2 SYDVKM. The CDR3 reads CASSFLRDSNTGELFF. The CDR3 DNA is TGTGCCAGCAGTTTCCTCCGGGACAGCAACACCGGGGAGCTGTTTTTT.

CDR3 coding DNA: TGTGCCACCGGGACAGGGGACACTGAAGCTTTCTTT. Translation: CATGTGDTEAFF. The rearrangement joins TRBV10-3 to TRBJ1-1; TRBD1 aligns across 10 bases. Germline-derived CDR1 and CDR2 are ENHRY and SYGVKD. The CDR3 loop spans 12 amino acids. V shed 10 bases, J shed 3 bases, and the junction held 2 bases outside the gene matches.

The J gene is TRBJ2-5, the V gene TRBV29-1; tentative D call: TRBD2 (5 bases). The DNA end favors TRBJ2-7, so the J call may be wrong. CDR1 is SQVTM, CDR2 ANQGSEA, per germline. CDR3 length: 13 amino acids. CDR3 residues: CSVVGPAGYEQYF. The CDR3 DNA reads TGCAGCGTTGTCGGGCCGGCGGGCTACGAGCAGTACTTC.

CDR3 region: CASILGGDNTEAFF. CDR3 DNA sequence: TGTGCCAGCATCTTGGGGGGGGACAACACTGAAGCTTTCTTT. The chain employs TRBV28 and TRBJ1-1; D is possibly TRBD1 (5 bases). The length of the CDR3 is 14 residues. The germline gives CDR1 MDHEN, CDR2 SYDVKM. The V end was cut by 7 bases, the J end by 2 bases, with 14 bases between.

The chain combines TRBV7-2 with TRBJ2-7; 10 nucleotides match TRBD2. The CDR3 runs 16 residues. V was pared by 5 bases and J by 6 bases, with 13 bases of the junction left unmatched. Germline CDR1 and CDR2: SGHTA and FQGNSA. The CDR3 DNA is TGTGCCAGCAGCCATTTGGAGCGGGGGGGCCGTGGCGAGCAGTACTTC. This sequence encodes CASSHLERGGRGEQYF.

This chain joins TRBV7-9 and TRBJ2-7, with 11 bases lining up with TRBD2. V shed 1 base and J 0 bases; nucleotides not matched to a gene: 8. The CDR3 has 18 amino acids. CDR1 is SEHNR, CDR2 FQNEAQ, per germline (reference sequence). In nucleotides, the CDR3 is TGTGCCAGCAGCTTAGGAACTAGCGGGGGTGCGAGCTCCTACGAGCAGTACTTC. This codes for CASSLGTSGGASSYEQYF. The complete variable domain, with remaining parts taken from reference TRBV7-9 and TRBJ2-7, reads DTGVSQNPRHKITKRGQNVTFRCDPISEHNRLYWYRQTLGQGPEFLTYFQNEAQLEKSRLLSDRFSAERPKGSFSTLEIQRTEQGDSAMYLCASSLGTSGGASSYEQYFGPGTRLTVT.

V gene TRBV29-1 combines with J gene TRBJ2-3; 9 nucleotides match TRBD1. There are 14 residues in the CDR3. V lost 5 bases, J lost 4 bases, and 7 bases stayed unmatched. CDR1 and CDR2 from the germline V gene are SQVTM and ANQGSEA. The CDR3 DNA sequence: TGCAGCGTTCGGGAGGACAGGGGTCCAGATACGCAGTATTTT. It is translated as CSVREDRGPDTQYF.

This clone was seen a handful of times. The chain combines TRBV2 with TRBJ2-5; 7 bases are shared with TRBD1. V was clipped by 3 bases and J by 2 bases; unmatched bases: 3. Germline CDR1 SNHLY, CDR2 FYNNEI. The CDR3 spans 14 residues. As DNA, the CDR3 is TGTGCCAGCAGTGACGGCAGGGGGCAAGAGACCCAGTACTTC. It translates to CASSDGRGQETQYF.

The rearrangement links TRBV5-1 to TRBJ1-5; the match to TRBD1 covers 9 bases. Germline V gives CDR1 SGHRS, CDR2 YFSETQ. This CDR3 has 17 residues. Trimming at V came to 0 bases and at J to 4 bases, leaving 8 bases not matched to a gene. The CDR3 sequence: CASSLGGTGQGNQPQHF. The CDR3 DNA follows: TGCGCCAGCAGCTTGGGGGGAACCGGACAGGGGAATCAGCCCCAGCATTTT.

J is TRBJ2-3 and V is TRBV30; TRBD1 matches at 7 bases. Unmatched junction bases numbered 13, after V lost 5 bases and J lost 11 bases. The CDR3 covers 13 residues. CDR1 is GTSNPN and CDR2 is SVGIG in the germline V gene (reference sequence). Here the CDR3 reads CAWGGTAGGEQYF. The CDR3 region has the DNA TGTGCCTGGGGGGGAACAGCAGGGGGTGAGCAGTATTTT.

The table lists this clone with a count of one. V and J are TRBV6-5 and TRBJ1-5; TRBD1 agrees at 9 bases. V lost 5 bases to trimming and J lost 6 bases; unmatched junction nucleotides: 8. There are 15 residues in the CDR3. Looked up from germline, CDR1 is MNHEY and CDR2 is SVGAGI. CDR3 coding DNA: TGTGCCAGCAGTCCTCTTAACAGGGGGCTTCAGCCCCAGCATTTT. It is translated as CASSPLNRGLQPQHF.

V and J are TRBV6-4 and TRBJ2-1, with 10 bases matching TRBD2. Germline V gene data show CDR1 as MRHNA and CDR2 as SNTAGT. This CDR3 spans 13 amino acids. The junction had 1 base not matched to a gene; V was cut back by 5 bases and J by 6 bases. Here the CDR3 DNA reads TGTGCCAGCAGTAGCGGGGGGGCCAATGAGCAGTTCTTC. It yields the protein CASSSGGANEQFF.

This clone was counted a few times. The J gene is TRBJ1-1, the V gene TRBV12-1; the D call TRBD1 from the table was never checked on the DNA. TRBV12-1 is a documented pseudogene. The length of the CDR3 is 14 residues. CDR3 in amino acids: CASRHQGFYTEAFF. In DNA form, the CDR3 reads TGTGCCAGCAGACACCAGGGCTTCTACACTGAAGCTTTCTTT.

This clone was picked up a small number of times. The gene calls are TRBV5-6 and TRBJ2-5, with D maybe TRBD1 (6 bases). Trimming took off 0 bases at V and 5 bases at J, with 8 bases between the two ends. The CDR3 contains 13 residues. Germline CDR1 and CDR2: SGHDT and YYEEEE. This CDR3 reads CASSLERGETQYF. Written as DNA, the CDR3 is TGTGCCAGCAGCTTGGAGAGGGGGGAGACCCAGTACTTC.

The chain couples TRBV5-4 to TRBJ2-5; tentatively, D is TRBD1 (6 bases). This CDR3 comprises 15 residues. The V and J ends lost 4 bases and 1 base respectively, with 14 bases between them. CDR1 SGHNT and CDR2 YYREEE come from the germline V gene (reference sequence). CDR3 region: CASSPNRDTQETQYF. The CDR3, as DNA: TGTGCCAGCAGCCCCAACCGGGACACCCAAGAGACCCAGTACTTC.

This clone was found a few times. This rearrangement joins TRBV14 to TRBJ2-3; perhaps TRBD2 as D (7 bases). The CDR3 runs 16 residues. The V and J ends lost 0 bases and 4 bases respectively, with 14 bases between them. CDR1 is SGHDN and CDR2 is FVKESK in the germline V gene. This CDR3 reads CASSQDWGGSSDTQYF. The CDR3 DNA follows: TGTGCCAGCAGCCAAGATTGGGGGGGCTCTTCAGATACGCAGTATTTT.

CDR3 bases: TGTGCCAGCAGTGCCCAGGGAACGGTGAACACTGAAGCTTTCTTT. Amino acid sequence: CASSAQGTVNTEAFF. The chain employs TRBV6-5 and TRBJ1-1, with D possibly being TRBD1 (5 bases). CDR3 length equals 15 residues. V was cut by 5 bases and J by 0 bases, with 13 bases left in between. CDR1 MNHEY and CDR2 SVGAGI come from the germline V gene.

The V gene is TRBV4-3, the J gene TRBJ2-3; D unresolved. CDR1 LGHNA and CDR2 YSLEER come from the germline V gene. V lost 4 bases and J 0 bases, leaving 14 bases between the germline ends. This CDR3 is built from 16 residues. CDR3: CASSPGGARSTDTQYF. The CDR3 DNA reads TGCGCCAGCAGCCCCGGCGGCGCGAGAAGCACAGATACGCAGTATTTT.

The rearrangement joins TRBV9 to TRBJ2-1, with 7 bases matching TRBD1. The V gene's germline CDR1 is SGDLS and CDR2 YYNGEE. The CDR3 runs to 15 residues. J lost 3 bases, V lost 3 bases, and 6 bases had no gene match. CDR3: CASSARQGSYNEQFF. The CDR3 bases are TGTGCCAGCAGCGCTCGACAGGGCAGCTACAATGAGCAGTTCTTC.

The chain couples TRBV9 to TRBJ1-2, with a weak D call TRBD1 (5 bases). CDR1 is SGDLS and CDR2 is YYNGEE in the germline V gene. With 0 bases removed from V and 0 bases from J, the gap between germline ends came to 12 bases. This CDR3 has 16 residues. The CDR3 loop reads CASSVGGGRANYGYTF. DNA for the CDR3: TGTGCCAGCAGCGTAGGGGGGGGACGGGCTAACTATGGCTACACCTTC.